A single sample gave rise to the 26 T cell receptor beta chains below, sequenced in a study of T cell changes during pregnancy in multiple sclerosis. Measured with immunoSEQ multiplex PCR; TCRdb has only the in-frame clones, and not every one. The data contain tens of thousands of clones, approximately 87% of them singletons. The material sequenced was peripheral blood from another person, used as feeder cells. Receptor source: a human donor whose cells served as feeder cells for cultures in a pregnancy study.

The chain combines TRBV6-4 with TRBJ2-3; 10 positions agree with TRBD1. In germline, CDR1 is MRHNA, CDR2 SNTAGT. There are 14 residues in the CDR3. J lost 4 bases, V lost 4 bases, and 2 bases had no gene match. CDR3 residues: CASSGTGGPDTQYF. CDR3 nucleotide sequence: TGTGCCAGCAGTGGGACAGGGGGACCAGATACGCAGTATTTT.

This chain uses TRBV19 with TRBJ2-1; D gene ambiguous. From germline, CDR1 is LNHDA and CDR2 SQIVND (reference sequence). This CDR3 region has 12 residues. The ends were cut back, 3 bases at V and 2 bases at J, with 2 bases in the middle. The CDR3 DNA is TGTGCCAGTAGTATCGCCTACAATGAGCAGTTCTTC. Translation gives CASSIAYNEQFF.

This rearrangement joins TRBV4-1 to TRBJ1-2; D possibly corresponds to TRBD1 (5 bases). From germline, CDR1 is MGHRA and CDR2 YSYEKL. This CDR3 contains 14 residues. The V and J ends lost 1 base and 11 bases respectively, with 17 bases between them. The CDR3 DNA reads TGCGCCAGCAGCCAAGGGCCCGGGACTTCCCCTTACACCTTC. This translates into CASSQGPGTSPYTF.

J is TRBJ2-3 and V is TRBV9; 8 bases line up with TRBD1. V lost 3 bases, J lost 1 base, and 4 bases stayed unmatched. Germline V gene sequence: CDR1 SGDLS, CDR2 YYNGEE. CDR3 length: 15 amino acids. The CDR3 DNA reads TGTGCCAGCAGCGCGGGACAGGCGGGCACAGATACGCAGTATTTT. Translation gives CASSAGQAGTDTQYF.

In DNA form, the CDR3 reads TGTGCCACCAGCGGGGAACTGAACCCCACAGATACGCAGTATTTT. The encoded protein is CATSGELNPTDTQYF. The chain joins TRBV15 to TRBJ2-3; D gene uncertain. The CDR3 runs to 15 residues. V lost 5 bases, J lost 2 bases, and 14 bases lay in between. Germline-derived CDR1 and CDR2 are LNHNV and YYDKDF (reference sequence).

The chain carries TRBV7-6 and TRBJ2-7, with D perhaps TRBD1 (6 bases). The germline V gene has CDR1 SGHVS and CDR2 FNYEAQ. V dropped 8 bases and J dropped 4 bases, with 12 bases sitting between them. CDR3 length: 12 residues. The DNA for the CDR3 is TGTGCCAGCGAGGACAGAAATTACGAGCAGTACTTC. Translated: CASEDRNYEQYF.

The chain combines TRBV28 with TRBJ1-6, with no clear D. V was trimmed by 3 bases and J by 2 bases, leaving 8 bases between them. From germline, CDR1 is MDHEN and CDR2 SYDVKM. The CDR3 has 15 amino acids. The CDR3 DNA follows: TGTGCCAGCAGTTTGATGGAAACCTATAATTCACCCCTCCACTTT. As protein: CASSLMETYNSPLHF.

This sequence joins TRBV2 and TRBJ1-2, with D unclear. V was pared by 6 bases and J by 2 bases, with 10 bases between. Germline V CDR1 and CDR2: SNHLY, FYNNEI. This CDR3 contains 13 residues. DNA for the CDR3: TGTGCCAGCAGCGAGGACGTCAACTATGGCTACACCTTC. The encoded protein is CASSEDVNYGYTF.

The chain joins TRBV27 to TRBJ2-1; D possibly matches TRBD1 or TRBD2 (5 bases each). Germline CDR1 and CDR2: MNHEY and SMNVEV (reference sequence). CDR3 length: 14 amino acids. V was pared by 5 bases and J by 6 bases, with 14 bases between. CDR3 coding DNA: TGTGCCAGCAGTGGCGAGGGGCTAGCCAATGAGCAGTTCTTC. Amino acid sequence: CASSGEGLANEQFF.

The chain combines TRBV7-8 with TRBJ2-5; 10 bases line up with TRBD1. Germline V gene sequence: CDR1 SGHVS, CDR2 FQNEAQ. The V segment lost 4 bases and the J segment 5 bases; nucleotides outside the gene matches: 10. The CDR3 loop spans 16 amino acids. Written as DNA, the CDR3 is TGTGCCAGCAGCTCCCGGGACAGGGGAGGGAGTGAGACCCAGTACTTC. It is translated as CASSSRDRGGSETQYF.

For this clone: The junction does not match germline at one end; this may be a read error. The chain uses TRBV7-7 and TRBJ2-7, with a possible D match to TRBD1 (6 bases). The CDR3 runs to 15 residues. Germline CDR1 and CDR2: SSHAT and FNYEAQ (reference sequence). CDR3 nucleotides: TGTGCTAGCAGCTTAGAGGCAGGGGTGGCCTACGAGCAGTACTTC. This gives the protein CASSLEAGVAYEQYF. The full variable domain, with the rest looked up from reference TRBV7-7 and TRBJ2-7, is GAGVSQSPRYKVTKRGQDVTLRCDPISSHATLYWYQQALGQGPEFLTYFNYEAQPDKSGLPSDRFSAERPEGSISTLTIQRTEQRDSAMYRCASSLEAGVAYEQYFGPGTRLTVT.

V usage is TRBV6-5 and J usage is TRBJ2-5; D is unclear. Germline values: CDR1 MNHEY, CDR2 SVGAGI. Trimming pared 2 bases from V and 3 bases from J, leaving 7 bases between. There are 13 residues in the CDR3. The CDR3 spells CASSYDREETQYF. CDR3 coding DNA: TGTGCCAGCAGTTACGATAGGGAAGAGACCCAGTACTTC.

This clone has only a few counts. This chain uses TRBV7-2 with TRBJ1-4; 9 bases fit TRBD1. The junction had 12 bases not matched to a gene; V was cut back by 5 bases and J by 8 bases. The germline V gene has CDR1 SGHTA and CDR2 FQGNSA. CDR3 length equals 16 residues. CDR3 loop: CASSPSRGQGVEKLFF. In nucleotides, the CDR3 is TGTGCCAGCAGCCCCAGCAGGGGACAGGGTGTGGAAAAACTGTTTTTT.

This clone occurred once. The V gene is TRBV5-4, the J gene TRBJ2-5, with D possibly matching TRBD2 (7 bases). This CDR3 region has 17 residues. Between the trimmed V and J ends, which lost 0 bases and 0 bases, there was a span of 15 bases. Germline CDR1 reads SGHNT; CDR2 reads YYREEE (reference sequence). In nucleotides, the CDR3 is TGTGCCAGCAGCTTGGCCGGGGCGGGGGCCTACCAAGAGACCCAGTACTTC. Encoded protein: CASSLAGAGAYQETQYF. Supplemented by reference TRBV5-4 and TRBJ2-5, the full variable domain reads ETGVTQSPTHLIKTRGQQVTLRCSSQSGHNTVSWYQQALGQGPQFIFQYYREEENGRGNFPPRFSGLQFPNYSSELNVNALELDDSALYLCASSLAGAGAYQETQYFGPGTRLLVL.

This chain connects TRBV29-1 to TRBJ2-5; D is ambiguous. V lost 4 bases, J lost 1 base, and 7 bases lay in between. From germline, CDR1 is SQVTM and CDR2 ANQGSEA. The CDR3 length is 12 residues. This CDR3 is CSVAVIQETQYF. The CDR3 nucleotides are TGCAGCGTTGCCGTGATCCAAGAGACCCAGTACTTC.

The V and J genes are TRBV28 and TRBJ1-1, with a weak D call TRBD1 (5 bases). This CDR3 has 18 residues. V lost 5 bases, J lost 3 bases, and 25 bases lay in between. Looked up from germline, CDR1 is MDHEN and CDR2 is SYDVKM. Here the CDR3 reads CASSTNTRGGTSDTEAFF. CDR3 coding DNA: TGTGCCAGCAGTACGAATACTAGGGGAGGCACGTCGGACACTGAAGCTTTCTTT.

The CDR3 DNA sequence: TGTGCCAGCAGGGCCGGACTCTCCTACGAGCAGTACTTC. This gives the protein CASRAGLSYEQYF. This chain links TRBV6-5 with TRBJ2-7, with a tentative D call TRBD2 (5 bases). CDR1 is MNHEY, CDR2 SVGAGI, per germline. CDR3 length: 13 amino acids. V lost 6 bases and J lost 0, with 9 bases in between.

This chain joins TRBV20-1 and TRBJ2-7, with D maybe TRBD2 (5 bases). Germline loops: CDR1 DFQATT, CDR2 SNEGSKA (reference sequence). This CDR3 has 10 amino acids. V was trimmed by 6 bases and J by 7 bases, leaving 10 bases between them. The CDR3 nucleotides read TGCAGTGCGCACTCGGGGGAGCAGTACTTC. As protein: CSAHSGEQYF.

V and J are TRBV9 and TRBJ2-3; 9 bases match TRBD1. The CDR3 runs 16 residues. Germline V gene lookup returns CDR1 SGDLS and CDR2 YYNGEE. V trimming: 0 bases; J trimming: 1 base; junction bases outside the gene matches: 3. The CDR3 loop is CASSVVQGAGTDTQYF. The CDR3 DNA sequence: TGTGCCAGCAGCGTAGTACAGGGGGCGGGCACAGATACGCAGTATTTT.

The chain joins TRBV7-3 to TRBJ1-1; maybe TRBD1 (5 bases). The CDR3 is 14 amino acids. CDR1 is SGHTA, CDR2 FQGTGA, per germline. V dropped 4 bases and J dropped 7 bases, with 16 bases sitting between them. The CDR3 DNA sequence: TGTGCCAGCAGCTCCCTTGGAGGGGCCGGTGAAGCTTTCTTT. Translating it yields CASSSLGGAGEAFF.

CDR3 sequence: CASSLAIGTDDYEQYF. In DNA, the CDR3 is TGTGCCAGCAGCCTAGCCATCGGGACCGATGACTACGAGCAGTACTTC. The J gene is TRBJ2-7, the V gene TRBV11-2; D could derive from TRBD1 or TRBD2 (5 bases each). V was cut by 5 bases and J by 3 bases, with 20 bases left in between. This CDR3 is built from 16 residues. Germline lookup yields CDR1 SGHAT and CDR2 FQNNGV. The full variable domain, with the rest looked up from reference TRBV11-2 and TRBJ2-7, is EAGVAQSPRYKIIEKRQSVAFWCNPISGHATLYWYQQILGQGPKLLIQFQNNGVVDDSQLPKDRFSAERLKGVDSTLKIQPAKLEDSAVYLCASSLAIGTDDYEQYFGPGTRLTVT.

The CDR3 bases are TGTGCCAGCAGTTACGGGGGATCCTATAATTCACCCCTCCACTTT. As protein: CASSYGGSYNSPLHF. This sequence joins TRBV6-5 and TRBJ1-6; perhaps TRBD1 as D (5 bases). Trimming removed 2 bases from V and 1 base from J, with 6 bases in between. The germline V gene has CDR1 MNHEY and CDR2 SVGAGI. This CDR3 region has 15 residues.

V gene TRBV5-1 combines with J gene TRBJ1-5; no firm D call. The CDR3 runs to 12 residues. The ends were cut back, 0 bases at V and 9 bases at J, with 7 bases in the middle. CDR1 is SGHRS, CDR2 YFSETQ, per germline. CDR3 nucleotide sequence: TGCGCCAGCAGCTTGGAGTGGGGGCCCCAGCATTTT. It yields the protein CASSLEWGPQHF. Drawing the rest from reference TRBV5-1 and TRBJ1-5, the complete variable domain is KAGVTQTPRYLIKTRGQQVTLSCSPISGHRSVSWYQQTPGQGLQFLFEYFSETQRNKGNFPGRFSGRQFSNSRSEMNVSTLELGDSALYLCASSLEWGPQHFGDGTRLSIL.

The chain couples TRBV28 to TRBJ1-1; 9 bases align to TRBD1. The ends lost 8 bases at V and 7 bases at J; junction bases unmatched: 11. Germline assignment: CDR1 MDHEN and CDR2 SYDVKM. CDR3 size: 14 residues. The CDR3 DNA follows: TGTGCCAGCGGAAACGGACAGGGGCTGTTTGAAGCTTTCTTT. Encoded protein: CASGNGQGLFEAFF.

V usage is TRBV7-8 and J usage is TRBJ1-4; D is unresolved. The length of the CDR3 is 16 residues. CDR1 and CDR2 (germline): SGHVS, FQNEAQ. Trimming left V 1 base short and J 2 bases short, with 11 bases between. This chain's CDR3 is CASSLEAIPTNEKLFF. The CDR3 region has the DNA TGTGCCAGCAGCTTAGAGGCCATCCCGACTAATGAAAAACTGTTTTTT.

The rearrangement links TRBV27 to TRBJ1-2; 7 nucleotides match TRBD1. CDR3 size: 15 residues. J lost 3 bases, V lost 4 bases, and 8 bases had no gene match. Germline values: CDR1 MNHEY, CDR2 SMNVEV (reference sequence). The CDR3 protein is CASSSNGQEHYGYTF. The CDR3 nucleotides are TGTGCCAGCAGTTCCAACGGACAGGAGCACTATGGCTACACCTTC.